These 8 T cell receptor beta chains originate from one sample sequenced in a study of shared clonotypes between healthy human individuals. CD45RO-negative, CCR7-positively selected cells formed the naive CD8 fraction, excluding terminally differentiated effector memory CD45RA+ cells. Here immunoSEQ multiplex PCR was the method, and the copy in TCRdb shows in-frame clones only, minus some. The sample consists of about 1.9 million clones, just under 95% of them appearing once. The sample consisted of naive CD8+ T cells from PBMCs. The receptors shown here come from a man aged 18-30 years in good health. Some clones in this sample may be carry-over from other donors' samples.

This clone came up once. The gene calls are TRBV15 and TRBJ1-4, with a tentative D call TRBD1 (5 bases). This CDR3 is built from 15 residues. V gave up 3 bases and J gave up 8 bases, with 16 bases separating them. Germline V gene sequence: CDR1 LNHNV, CDR2 YYDKDF (reference sequence). The CDR3: CATSSRDPRREKLFF. The CDR3 DNA reads TGTGCCACCAGCAGCCGGGACCCCAGGAGGGAAAAACTGTTTTTT.

This clone was seen a single time. The chain links TRBV7-9 to TRBJ2-7; D tentatively fits TRBD1 or TRBD2 (5 bases each). Trimming stripped 5 bases from V and 6 bases from J, with 11 bases between. CDR1 is SEHNR and CDR2 is FQNEAQ in the germline V gene (reference sequence). The CDR3 covers 12 residues. CDR3 in DNA: TGTGCCAGCAGCCTCCTTGGGACCGAGCAGTACTTC. It is translated as CASSLLGTEQYF.

CDR3 coding DNA: TGTGCCAGCAGTTTAAGGGAATTTGAGCAGTTCTTC. The encoded protein is CASSLREFEQFF. The rearrangement uses TRBV28 and TRBJ2-1; no definite D call. This CDR3 spans 12 amino acids. The V end was cut by 2 bases, the J end by 9 bases, with 8 bases between. Germline V gene data show CDR1 as MDHEN and CDR2 as SYDVKM.

This sequence joins TRBV27 and TRBJ2-1; 10 bases are shared with TRBD1. From germline, CDR1 is MNHEY and CDR2 SMNVEV (reference sequence). V lost 2 bases to trimming and J lost 7 bases; unmatched junction nucleotides: 5. The CDR3 contains 15 residues. The CDR3 nucleotides read TGTGCCAGCAGTTTACAGGGACAGGGGAGGAATGAGCAGTTCTTC. Its translation: CASSLQGQGRNEQFF.

This clone showed up just once. The chain carries TRBV2 and TRBJ2-7; 7 nucleotides agree with TRBD2. Looked up from germline, CDR1 is SNHLY and CDR2 is FYNNEI. This CDR3 is built from 13 residues. The ends lost 11 bases at V and 0 bases at J; junction bases unmatched: 7. The CDR3 loop is CACSGTTSYEQYF. CDR3 sequence (DNA): TGTGCCTGCTCCGGGACTACCTCCTACGAGCAGTACTTC.

Comments on this clone: The sample carries other DNA sequences with the same CDR3. CDR3 amino acids: CASSSDRYEQYF. The DNA for the CDR3 is TGTGCCAGCAGCTCCGACCGCTACGAGCAGTACTTC. This sequence joins TRBV7-9 and TRBJ2-7; D gene unclear. CDR3 length: 12 residues. V lost 4 bases and J 3 bases, leaving 7 bases between the germline ends. From germline, CDR1 is SEHNR and CDR2 FQNEAQ (reference sequence).

The chain links TRBV27 to TRBJ2-2; no clear D. The germline V and J ends were trimmed by 2 bases and 1 base, with 5 bases remaining between them. The CDR3 is made up of 14 amino acids. Looked up from germline, CDR1 is MNHEY and CDR2 is SMNVEV (reference sequence). For the CDR3, the DNA is TGTGCCAGCAGTTTAACCAGGAACACCGGGGAGCTGTTTTTT. Its protein product is CASSLTRNTGELFF.

Comment on this clone: Additional DNA sequences in this sample encode the identical CDR3. This chain links TRBV27 with TRBJ2-7; TRBD2 might be the D (6 bases). Germline V lookup: CDR1 MNHEY, CDR2 SMNVEV (reference sequence). The CDR3 has 13 amino acids. V lost 3 bases, J lost 4 bases, and 10 bases lay in between. CDR3: CASSLAGSYEQYF. CDR3 DNA: TGTGCCAGCAGTTTGGCGGGGAGTTACGAGCAGTACTTC.